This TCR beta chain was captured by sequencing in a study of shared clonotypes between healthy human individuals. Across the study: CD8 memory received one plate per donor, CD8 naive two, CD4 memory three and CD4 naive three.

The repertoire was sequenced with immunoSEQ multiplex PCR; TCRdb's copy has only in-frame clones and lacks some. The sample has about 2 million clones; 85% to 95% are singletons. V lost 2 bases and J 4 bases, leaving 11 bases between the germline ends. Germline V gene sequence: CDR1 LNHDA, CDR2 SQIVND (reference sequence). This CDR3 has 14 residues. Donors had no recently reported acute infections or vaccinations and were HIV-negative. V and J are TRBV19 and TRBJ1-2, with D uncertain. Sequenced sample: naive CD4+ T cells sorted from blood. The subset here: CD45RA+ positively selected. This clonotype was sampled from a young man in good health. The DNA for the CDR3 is TGTGCCAGTAGTATAAGCCAATGGGGCTATGGCTACACCTTC. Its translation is CASSISQWGYGYTF.